This TCR beta chain appears in the sequencing data of a study of cytomegalovirus exposure and HLA in healthy donors (dated by TCRdb to about 2017). For the wider study: In an earlier analysis of approximately 640 of the donors, 276 Gb of sequence data and 100 million or so unique TCR beta sequences from about 179 million T cells were reported. An earlier analysis of several hundred of the donors applied high-throughput TCR beta sequencing to assess whether each TCR beta V gene segment acted as functional or pseudogenic. The aim of the study was to test whether cataloging public T cell receptors could identify signatures of past pathogen exposure. Every repertoire in the discovery cohort had been generated on one and the same sequencing platform. The study profiled the T cell repertoires of around 700 subjects by immunosequencing and related them to cytomegalovirus serostatus. Along with the approximately 620-subject first cohort, a separate validation cohort of approximately 110 different subjects was used. An early release covering about 600 HLA-typed donors comprised approximately 290 gigabases of sequencing data and approximately 80 million unique TCR sequences. Among around 400 genotyped donors of the cohort, an average of around 250,000 unique TCR beta nucleotide sequences was sequenced per donor, of which about 19% were non-productive. Of the roughly 410 genotyped donors, 75% to 85% were placed in the genetic ancestry cluster associated with self-reported Caucasian donors. A later genetic analysis took genome-wide SNP genotypes for about 55% of the 666 donors and used that subset as a discovery cohort. HLA typing included class I and class II loci at four-digit resolution. The number of donors typed differed by locus, with roughly 629-640 for A, B, C, DRB1 and DQB1, roughly 520 for DQA1, approximately 570 for DPA1, and some 440 for DPB1. A later analysis re-examined previously published TCR beta repertoires from 610 or so donors and added high-resolution HLA genotyping to investigate patterns of TCR occurrence. High-throughput TCR immunosequencing, statistical association of individual TCRs with disease status, and machine learning were combined to predict cytomegalovirus infection status. Rather than drawing on any new phenotypic data, the later analysis identified candidate immune exposures from TCR beta sequences and the way those sequences occurred across donors. Alongside the repertoire data, information on donor age, sex, ethnicity and CMV serostatus was compiled. Five DR-DQ haplotypes were handled as single units for association and clustering because linkage in the cohort was strong. Here is what the overall study found, with its caveats: A group of highly shared sequence variants was considered likely to be a technical artifact of the sequencing pipeline. Roughly uniform sequencing depth across donors was assumed in presence/absence analyses, although this assumption may not hold. Most CMV-associated TCR beta chains appeared to be HLA-restricted in a later analysis, and the HLA associations seemed to be driven largely by CMV exposure. A further reported finding was that TCR beta sequences accurately predicted the HLA-A and HLA-B alleles for most subjects in the first cohort. V-gene and J-gene trimming of TCR beta chains was associated with a missense DCLRE1C variant in a later genetic analysis, and the association was replicated in an independent cohort. A few of the identified cytomegalovirus-associated TCR beta chains were confirmed in vitro to be specific for cytomegalovirus antigens. Assigning TCR associations to individual alleles was difficult when HLA alleles, especially DR and DQ, strongly co-occurred. Several of the top co-occurrence clusters appeared to be linked to parvovirus B19, influenza, CMV and Epstein-Barr virus, according to a later analysis. While some public TCRs were present in many individuals, most TCR sequences turned up only very rarely across donors. Immune exposure information for the cohort was limited to CMV serostatus. In both the original and validation cohorts, the classifier was reported to diagnose cytomegalovirus status with high specificity and sensitivity. In a later analysis, some 17,000 TCR beta sequences were associated with specific HLA alleles at a false discovery rate of 0.05. According to a later analysis, TCR association rates differed among HLA loci, with DRB1 alleles showing the most associated TCRs and HLA-C alleles showing the fewest. The 87-base-pair reads could not distinguish some IMGT-functional V segments, including TRBV6-2 and TRBV6-3, so those segments were excluded. Linkage disequilibrium might explain the correlated functional status among segregating V segments, but an unknown experimental factor could not be ruled out. Broadly in line with IMGT annotations, most TCR beta V segments showed up in productive rearrangements about 87% or about 30% of the time in an earlier analysis of 450 to 750 of the donors. In a later genetic analysis, fewer N-insertions in productive TCRs were reported among donors in an Asian-associated ancestry cluster than the roughly 700-donor mean. Approximately 16 rarely observed V segments, including chromosome 9 orphons, were excluded from the earlier analysis of some 590 of the donors because counts were too low. HLA typing was unavailable for some donors at each locus, so association tests used only the typed subset. A total of 164 TCR beta chains were listed by the study as associated with cytomegalovirus. In a later analysis, HLA-associated TCR beta chains were found to be more clonally expanded and to have lower generation probabilities than equally common non-associated chains. According to the authors, the approach could potentially be generalized to other disease states and immunological phenotypes. In this cohort, only TCR beta chains were sequenced, and detectable features were limited by the absence of alpha or paired-chain data.

The CDR3 sequence holds 15 residues, the cysteine and phenylalanine included. Left in the record is the CDR3 DNA by itself, 45 bases read in frame from the first base. V is clipped by 3 bases and J by 4 bases, and the sequence between their germline boundaries is 12 bases long. The germline V gene encodes CDR1 SEHNR and CDR2 FQNEAQ (reference sequence). The library was produced with the immunoSEQ multiplex PCR assay. For the multiplex PCR, a mixture combining 60 forward primers for TCR Vbeta segments and 13 reverse primers for TCR Jbeta segments was used. The CDR3 region of rearranged TCR beta genes was amplified from genomic DNA with a multiplex PCR assay. Amplified TCR beta libraries were sequenced as 87-base-pair reads on the Illumina HiSeq System. The study's processing was this. A later analysis tallied 75 million to 95 million unique TCR beta chains across the 666 repertoires, and approximately 12 million of those chains were shared by two or more donors. To remove PCR and sequencing errors, raw reads were error-corrected and collapsed into unique sequences using a nearest-neighbor algorithm that merged closely related sequences. Alignment of CDR3 sequences to IMGT reference sequences was used to assign V, D and J gene segments. Each retained sequence needed at least a six-nucleotide match to both a V gene segment and a J gene segment. Rearrangements were classified as productive when the CDR3 lacked stop codons and remained in frame with V and J, and all other rearrangements were classified as non-productive. Following IMGT convention, CDR3 was defined as the stretch from the second conserved V-encoded cysteine up to the conserved J-encoded phenylalanine. The earlier analysis of approximately 500 of the donors excluded sequences that lacked an unambiguous match to a single V gene segment. In an earlier analysis of 587 of the donors, a V segment was called functional when productive rearrangements were above 56.7%, and segregating when the standard deviation between donors exceeded 5%. A statistical classification framework was built for diagnosing cytomegalovirus status from the catalog of TCR beta chain sequences. V and J gene assignment, in a later analysis, came from comparing TCR nucleotide sequences with IMGT/GENE-DB human TR gene sequences. The TCRdist pipeline was used in a later analysis to assign CDR3 sequences and most-parsimonious VDJ recombination scenarios. In a later analysis, each TCR beta chain was defined by its CDR3 amino acid sequence together with its V-gene family, and reads without a unique V-gene family were excluded. A later analysis removed 592 highly shared, low-generation-probability nucleotide sequences to deal with suspected cross-contamination and a sequencing artifact. A later analysis calculated a clonal expansion index for each public chain from normalized within-repertoire ranks of inferred template counts. In a later analysis, generation probabilities were computed using a VDJ recombination model fitted to out-of-frame rearrangements, and the results were checked against IGoR. Hypergeometric tests were used in a later analysis to score TCR-TCR, TCR-HLA and TCR-CMV co-occurrence, with a repertoire-size bias correction applied to the TCR pairs. A later analysis estimated false discovery rates by permuting HLA or CMV assignments 20 times. In a later analysis, co-occurring TCRs were grouped using DBSCAN, and TCRdist sequence similarity was added for clustering within HLA-allele-positive subsets. Repertoires with fewer than 30,000 or more than 120,000 public chains were left out of co-occurrence clustering, as were about 5 repertoires with anomalous nucleotide sharing. The table was pulled from immuneACCESS by TCRdb, which kept in-frame rearrangements only. Such tables lose some clones; where checked, under half of the loss comes from unresolved V genes, and the rest has no known cause. V and J calls and clone size are those listed in that table; D and trimming were worked out from the DNA. This sample has about 40,000 clones in its table, and 86% of those were observed once. The ten largest make up 11% of the sample.

Worth noting for this clone: The clone's antigen remains unknown. Per-base qualities were not stored, and no clone one base away is much larger.

The cohort consisted of hundreds of healthy bone marrow donors. At the time of sampling, all cohort members were nominally healthy, though unrecorded immune exposures were likely present. The donor was CMV seropositive and belonged to the group of 250 to 350 seropositive cohort members. A peripheral blood sample was provided by each donor, and peripheral blood mononuclear cells were used for TCR beta sequencing. Genomic DNA was extracted from the blood cell samples with the Qiagen DNeasy Blood Extraction Kit. The chain was built from TRBV7-9 and TRBJ2-2, with a weak D call of TRBD1 (5 bases match). Source material: PBMCs. The TCR originated in a woman between 40 and 50 years old in good health and CMV-seropositive. The CDR3 protein sequence reads: CASSLAGLSTGELFF. The base sequence is TGTGCCAGCAGCTTGGCAGGGCTGAGCACCGGGGAGCTGTTTTTT.